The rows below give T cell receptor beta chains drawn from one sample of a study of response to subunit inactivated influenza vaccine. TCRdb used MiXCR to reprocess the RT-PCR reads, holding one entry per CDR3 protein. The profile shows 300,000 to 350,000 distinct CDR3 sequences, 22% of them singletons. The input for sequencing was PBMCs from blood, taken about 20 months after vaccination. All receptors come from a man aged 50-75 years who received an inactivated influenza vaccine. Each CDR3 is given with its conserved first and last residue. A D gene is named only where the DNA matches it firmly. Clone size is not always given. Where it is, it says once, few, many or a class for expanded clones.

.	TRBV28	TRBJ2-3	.	CASSFQEISIYF	TGTGCCAGCAGTTTCCAGGAGATTAGTATCTATTTT
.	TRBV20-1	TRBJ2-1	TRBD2	CSATRLAGGLQYNEQFF	TGCAGTGCAACCAGACTAGCGGGAGGTCTTCAATACAATGAGCAGTTCTTC
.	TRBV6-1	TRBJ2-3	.	CASTPNTGTPQYF	TGTGCCAGCACTCCTAACACCGGGACACCGCAGTATTTT
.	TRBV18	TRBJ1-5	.	CASSSTGESQPQHF	TGTGCCAGCTCGTCGACAGGTGAGAGTCAGCCCCAGCATTTT
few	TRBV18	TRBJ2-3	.	CASSLARGTQYF	TGTGCCAGCTCACTTGCCCGAGGGACGCAGTATTTT
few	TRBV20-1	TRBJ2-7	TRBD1	CSARAFRDRGVGEQYF	TGCAGTGCTAGAGCATTCCGGGACAGGGGAGTGGGCGAGCAGTACTTC
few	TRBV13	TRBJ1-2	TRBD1	CASSLGPTGKYGYTF	TGTGCCAGCAGCTTAGGCCCGACAGGGAAATATGGCTACACCTTC
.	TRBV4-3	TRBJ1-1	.	CASSQDPGNRWTEAFF	TGCGCCAGCAGCCAAGACCCGGGCAACAGATGGACTGAAGCTTTCTTT
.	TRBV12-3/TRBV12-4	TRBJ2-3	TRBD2	CASSAQSGRQDTQYF	TGTGCCAGCAGTGCCCAAAGCGGGAGGCAAGATACGCAGTATTTT
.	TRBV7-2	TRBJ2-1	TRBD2	CASSALAGGYEQFF	TGTGCCAGCAGCGCACTAGCGGGGGGGTATGAGCAGTTCTTC
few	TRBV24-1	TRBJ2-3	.	CATSETGRQLHTDTQYF	TGTGCCACCAGTGAAACAGGACGGCAGCTTCACACAGATACGCAGTATTTT
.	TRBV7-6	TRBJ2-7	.	CASSLSLEVSYEQYF	TGTGCCAGCAGCTTAAGTCTGGAAGTCTCCTACGAGCAGTACTTC
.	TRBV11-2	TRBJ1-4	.	CASSLRAGSEKLFF	TGTGCCAGCAGTCTCAGGGCAGGGAGTGAAAAACTGTTTTTT
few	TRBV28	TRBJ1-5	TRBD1	CASSVRDRDNQPQHF	TGTGCCAGCAGTGTACGGGACAGGGACAATCAGCCCCAGCATTTT
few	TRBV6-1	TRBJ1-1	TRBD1	CASSETGNEAFF	TGTGCCAGCAGTGAGACAGGGAATGAAGCTTTCTTT